The rows below give T cell receptor beta chains drawn from one sample of a study of T cells after somatic rescue of genetic block. Clones were sequenced by immunoSEQ multiplex PCR, and TCRdb holds only the in-frame ones, with some missing. The sample lists around 100,000 clones, about nine tenths occurring once. Sequencing was carried out using peripheral blood mononuclear cells (PBMCs). The receptor set was obtained from a woman younger than 30. Both conserved end residues are part of each CDR3. The D gene is left open where the match is weak. Part of the rows lack a size; the others show once, few, many or a class for expanded clones.

size,V,length,D,J,CDR3,DNA
.,TRBV6-5,15,TRBD1,TRBJ2-7,CASSPMNRGLYEQYF,TGTGCCAGCAGTCCGATGAACAGGGGGCTGTACGAGCAGTACTTC
.,TRBV7-9,14,TRBD1,TRBJ1-1,CASTQGAVNTEAFF,TGTGCCAGCACCCAGGGGGCGGTGAACACTGAAGCTTTCTTT
.,TRBV6-5,16,.,TRBJ1-2,CASSYSRFGQGDGYTF,TGTGCCAGCAGTTACTCGAGGTTCGGGCAGGGCGACGGCTACACCTTC
.,TRBV5-8,9,.,TRBJ1-2,CASSLGYTF,TGTGCCAGCAGCTTGGGCTACACCTTC
.,TRBV15,15,.,TRBJ1-4,CATSRGGGNNEKLFF,TGTGCCACCAGCAGAGGTGGGGGGAATAATGAAAAACTGTTTTTT
once,TRBV28,12,.,TRBJ1-1,CASSTDSYEAFF,TGTGCCAGCAGTACCGACAGTTACGAAGCTTTCTTT
.,TRBV19,15,TRBD1,TRBJ2-1,CASSTGTGIRGEQFF,TGTGCCAGTAGTACCGGGACAGGGATACGCGGTGAGCAGTTCTTC
.,TRBV18,14,.,TRBJ2-2,CASSPTGGTGELFF,TGTGCCAGCTCACCGACTGGGGGCACCGGGGAGCTGTTTTTT
.,TRBV5-4,15,TRBD1,TRBJ2-1,CASSLRTGLRDEQFF,TGTGCCAGCAGCTTGCGGACAGGCCTCAGGGATGAGCAGTTCTTC
once,TRBV29-1,16,TRBD1,TRBJ1-1,CSAGGTGGRLNTEAFF,TGCAGCGCTGGGGGGACAGGGGGCAGACTGAACACTGAAGCTTTCTTT
few,TRBV4-1,16,.,TRBJ1-5,CASSQGWGSSNQPQHF,TGCGCCAGCAGCCAAGGCTGGGGGTCGAGCAATCAGCCCCAGCATTTT
.,TRBV19,14,TRBD1,TRBJ1-5,CASGPQGPNQPQHF,TGTGCCAGTGGACCACAGGGGCCCAATCAGCCCCAGCATTTT
.,TRBV5-6,15,TRBD1,TRBJ2-2,CASSSGTGLKGELFF,TGTGCCAGCAGCTCCGGGACAGGTTTAAAAGGGGAGCTGTTTTTT
.,TRBV5-1,14,.,TRBJ1-2,CASSLETVNYGYTF,TGCGCCAGCAGCTTGGAGACGGTAAACTATGGCTACACCTTC
.,TRBV19,14,.,TRBJ1-1,CASSDPPGGTEAFF,TGTGCCAGTAGTGATCCCCCGGGTGGCACTGAAGCTTTCTTT
.,TRBV9,14,TRBD1,TRBJ2-7,CASSPSGQDYEQYF,TGTGCCAGCAGCCCTTCAGGACAGGACTACGAGCAGTACTTC
.,TRBV6-6,16,.,TRBJ2-4,CASSPRAVLAKNIQYF,TGTGCCAGCAGTCCCCGGGCAGTGTTAGCCAAAAACATTCAGTACTTC
.,TRBV5-5,16,TRBD1,TRBJ2-3,CASSPGTDQSTDTQYF,TGTGCCAGCAGCCCGGGGACAGACCAGAGCACAGATACGCAGTATTTT
.,TRBV25-1,17,TRBD2,TRBJ2-2,CASTHASGAPHTGELFF,TGTGCCAGCACCCACGCTAGCGGGGCGCCACACACCGGGGAGCTGTTTTTT
.,TRBV11-2,16,.,TRBJ2-1,CASSPGPRPPYNEQFF,TGTGCCAGCAGCCCGGGCCCAAGACCCCCCTACAATGAGCAGTTCTTC
.,TRBV5-1,17,TRBD1,TRBJ2-2,CASSFQPRDSNTGELFF,TGCGCCAGCAGCTTCCAGCCCCGGGACAGTAACACCGGGGAGCTGTTTTTT
.,TRBV5-6,15,.,TRBJ2-5,CASSFRQADQETQYF,TGTGCCAGCAGTTTTAGACAGGCTGACCAAGAGACCCAGTACTTC
few,TRBV4-3,14,.,TRBJ1-2,CASSQEFVGYGYTF,TGCGCCAGCAGCCAAGAGTTTGTGGGGTATGGCTACACCTTC
.,TRBV4-3,17,.,TRBJ2-2,CASSQDIEAANTGELFF,TGCGCCAGCAGCCAAGATATCGAGGCAGCTAACACCGGGGAGCTGTTTTTT
.,TRBV28,16,TRBD1,TRBJ1-3,CASSLDRGLSGNTIYF,TGTGCCAGCAGTTTAGACAGGGGATTGTCTGGAAACACCATATATTTT